This T cell receptor beta chain appears in the sequencing data of a study of T cell responses to AZD1222 COVID-19 vaccine. Overall study results and limits: Reportedly, nearly half the spike-specific TCRs target unmutated variant regions.

Clones were sequenced by immunoSEQ multiplex PCR, and TCRdb holds only the in-frame ones, with some missing. This sample yields roughly 150,000 clones, of which over 85% are seen a single time; roughly 2% belongs to the top ten. On this clone: Its antigen is unidentified.

CDR3 size: 14 residues. Trimming cost V 2 bases and J 3 bases, with 10 bases left between them. Germline V CDR1 and CDR2: SGHTA, FQGTGA. Specimen: peripheral blood, collected on day 0 of AZD1222 vaccination. V is TRBV7-3 and J is TRBJ2-5, with unresolved D. The clonotype originates from an adult in good health. CDR3 sequence: CASSLVGVEETQYF. DNA of the CDR3: TGTGCCAGCAGCTTAGTTGGGGTAGAAGAGACCCAGTACTTC.